This record looks at one T cell receptor beta chain sequence and its context. As yet, its antigen is unknown. The sample originates from a study of graft-versus-host responses after intestinal transplantation. Clones were sequenced by immunoSEQ multiplex PCR, and TCRdb holds only the in-frame ones, with some missing. This table holds approximately 15,000 clones, 75% to 85% found once. Lamina propria and intraepithelial lymphocytes were released by processing graft tissue. Germline assignment: CDR1 LNHDA and CDR2 SQIVND (reference sequence). V shed 4 bases and J 5 bases; nucleotides not matched to a gene: 10. CDR3 length equals 16 residues. Notes on the study in general: Recipient bone marrow held GvH clones, some seen earlier in ileum or blood. Early post-transplant HvG declines showed an association with peak circulating GvH clone levels.

The sequences come from ileum tissue, collected about 100 days after intestinal transplant. The sequence was collected from a human patient who received an intestinal transplant, so some T cells may come from the graft donor. The V gene is TRBV19, the J gene TRBJ2-3, with TRBD2 identical over 9 bases. The CDR3: CASSTILGRGGDTQYF. CDR3 sequence (DNA): TGTGCCAGTAGTACCATACTCGGGCGGGGGGGAGATACGCAGTATTTT.